This T cell receptor (beta chain) was observed in a study of T cell repertoires in cytomegalovirus infection. CDR1 and CDR2 from the germline V gene are MDHEN and SYDVKM. The V end was cut by 5 bases, the J end by 14 bases, with 16 bases between. This CDR3 comprises 12 residues. Worth noting for this clonotype: The antigen is unknown.

TCRdb recomputed calls from the reads with MiXCR, one row per CDR3 protein. The sample has some 800,000 distinct CDR3 sequences; approximately 30% are singletons. The receptor was derived from a human donor in good health (CMV status not recorded). Some clones in this sample may be carry-over from other donors' samples. The starting material was cultured CD8+ T cells from PBMCs, obtained from culture after CMV antigen stimulation. The chain joins TRBV28 to TRBJ2-1, with D tentatively TRBD1 (6 bases). CDR3 in amino acids: CASSPRTAEEFF. CDR3 coding DNA: TGTGCCAGCAGTCCCCGGACAGCCGAGGAGTTCTTC.